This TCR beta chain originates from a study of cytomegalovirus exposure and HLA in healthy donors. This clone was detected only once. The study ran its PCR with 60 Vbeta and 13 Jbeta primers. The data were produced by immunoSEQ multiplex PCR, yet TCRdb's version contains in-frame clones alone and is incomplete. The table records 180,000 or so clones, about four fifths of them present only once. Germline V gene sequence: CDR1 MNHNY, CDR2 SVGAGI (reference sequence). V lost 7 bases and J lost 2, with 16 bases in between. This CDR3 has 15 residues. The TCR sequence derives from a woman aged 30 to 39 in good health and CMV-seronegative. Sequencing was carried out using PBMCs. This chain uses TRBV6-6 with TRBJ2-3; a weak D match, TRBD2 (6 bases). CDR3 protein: CASITDYLLTDTQYF. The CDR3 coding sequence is TGTGCCAGCATTACGGACTACCTCCTCACAGATACGCAGTATTTT.